This T cell receptor beta chain was sequenced during a study of blood T cell repertoires in COVID-19 (dated by TCRdb to between 2020 and 2021). With respect to the entire study: Samples from collaborators originated in the United States, Italy and Spain and spanned both the acute and convalescent phases of COVID-19. The repertoires were released in a freely available public database meant as a resource for research on the immune response to SARS-CoV-2. The sample metadata nearly always contained a de-identified subject ID, COVID-19 status, age in years and sex. Subjects who had been exposed to COVID-19, were actively infected with it, or had recovered from it provided the deeply sampled blood TCRbeta repertoires that made up the dataset. Samples were obtained from the ongoing ImmuneRACE study (first 160 participants) and from some 1,200 subjects provided by 6 global collaborators. The prospective study material was composed of cDNA or gDNA derived from T cells, B-cell-depleted T cells, or PBMCs. HLA class I and class II types, where available, came from metadata supplied by the sample provider rather than from assay-based typing. Results and caveats for the whole study, not just this receptor: Clinical and demographic metadata were provided uncurated, with the amount varying by source and participant.

Of note for this clone: Which antigen it targets is not known. No base-level quality is on record; no much larger clone is a single base apart.

At one collaborating source in Seattle, patients were enrolled during active infection and were followed longitudinally through the course of disease. The collaborating institutions used their own protocols to collect whole blood in K2EDTA tubes. For TCRbeta analysis, collaborators shipped samples as frozen whole blood, isolated PBMCs, or DNA extracted from either of those sample types. The immunoSEQ Assay, a bias-controlled multiplex PCR, was used to amplify TCRbeta CDR3 regions from genomic DNA. Turning to the authors' computational methods: The number of nucleated cells in each sample was estimated from the amplification of reference gene primers within the assay. To quantify the absolute abundance of each unique TCRbeta CDR3 rearrangement, sequence reads were collapsed and filtered. For each sample, productive Simpson clonality was calculated by taking the square root of Simpson's diversity index across productive rearrangements. TCRdb took over this immuneACCESS table, retaining in-frame rearrangements with V and J assigned. Such tables are incomplete; in checked studies, under half of the missing clones stem from an unresolved V gene, and the remainder is unexplained. Clone size and the V and J calls come from that table; the DNA yielded D and trimming. The sample table contains some 150,000 clones; only one count was recorded for approximately 87% of them. About a tenth of the sample is in the top ten clones.

The receptor was derived from a woman aged 55-70 years with COVID-19, enrolled during active disease. Sequencing used peripheral blood.

The encoded CDR3 is CASNKDRENTEAFF. The DNA sequence follows: TGTGCCAGCAACAAAGACAGGGAGAACACTGAAGCTTTCTTT. This chain joins TRBV2 to TRBJ1-1; 7 central nucleotides agree with TRBD1. The germline V gene yields SNHLY for CDR1 and FYNNEI for CDR2. Reading from cysteine to phenylalanine, the CDR3 counts 14 amino acids. The kept DNA is CDR3 alone, 42 bases in frame from the first base. V trim: 7 bases; J trim: 1 base; unmatched bases: 6.